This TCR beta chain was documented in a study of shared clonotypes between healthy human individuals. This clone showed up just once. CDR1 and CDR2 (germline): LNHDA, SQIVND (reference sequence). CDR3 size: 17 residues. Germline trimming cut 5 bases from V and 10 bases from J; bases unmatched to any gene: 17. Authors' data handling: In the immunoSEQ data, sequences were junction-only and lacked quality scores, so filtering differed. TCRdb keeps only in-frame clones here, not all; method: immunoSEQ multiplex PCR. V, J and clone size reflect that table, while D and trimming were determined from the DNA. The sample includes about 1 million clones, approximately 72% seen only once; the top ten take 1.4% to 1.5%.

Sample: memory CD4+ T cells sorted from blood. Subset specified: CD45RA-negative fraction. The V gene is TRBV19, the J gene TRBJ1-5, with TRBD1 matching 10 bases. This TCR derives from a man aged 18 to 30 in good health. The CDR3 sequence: CASSALDRGTRNRPQHF. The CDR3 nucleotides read TGTGCCAGTAGTGCCTTGGACAGGGGGACGAGGAATCGACCCCAGCATTTT.